This TCR beta chain was profiled in a study of blood T cells in healthy people across ages. Findings and caveats of the study: When set beside aged donors, long-lived donors presented more naive CD4+ cells and higher diversity. Reliance upon unsorted PBMCs precluded definitive naive versus antigen-experienced comparison.

Next came a second PCR, run for about 7 to 12 cycles, which used a sample-barcoded 5' primer along with a J-beta primer mix. Every cDNA molecule carried a tag from a template-switch adaptor bearing 12 random nucleotides. TCRdb recomputed calls from the 5' RACE reads with MiXCR, one row per CDR3 protein. The sample records about 1 million distinct CDR3 sequences, approximately 25% being singletons. Trimming at V came to 3 bases and at J to 0 bases, leaving 14 bases not matched to a gene. Germline V lookup: CDR1 SGHVS, CDR2 FNYEAQ. This CDR3 region has 19 residues. Drawing of peripheral blood yielded about 9.6 milliliters from each donor. This clonotype came up a few times. Its antigen is as yet unknown. The same data also went into a second study, on T cells of mothers and their children.

The specimen was blood. The TCR comes from a girl aged 2 to 9 in good health. The J gene is TRBJ1-5, the V gene TRBV7-6, with TRBD1 matching 7 bases. The CDR3 region is CASSFSGYSTGYSNQPQHF. In DNA form, the CDR3 reads TGTGCCAGCAGCTTTTCGGGGTATTCGACAGGGTATAGCAATCAGCCCCAGCATTTT.